The sequence of this T cell receptor beta chain was determined in a study of response to subunit inactivated influenza vaccine. Study-level findings and limits: The authors suggested that few new T cells are recruited per seasonal influenza vaccination.

The CDR3 is 12 amino acids. V gave up 2 bases and J gave up 4 bases, with 6 bases separating them. Per germline, CDR1 MNHNY and CDR2 SVGAGI (reference sequence). This clonotype was found a few times. Its specificity is unknown. A single base separates this from a much larger clone, so it may be a read error. One entry per CDR3 protein, called by TCRdb with MiXCR from the RT-PCR reads. This sample has approximately 680,000 distinct CDR3 sequences, with approximately 14% found just once. The clonotype was recovered from a man aged 45-60 years who received an inactivated influenza vaccine. Sequencing was performed on PBMCs from blood, taken 11 to 12 days after vaccination. This chain joins TRBV6-6 and TRBJ2-7, with a weak D call TRBD1 (5 bases). Here the CDR3 DNA reads TGTGCCAGCAGTTACGACAGATACGAGCAGTACTTC. It encodes CASSYDRYEQYF.